This T cell receptor (beta chain) was observed in a study of blood T cell repertoires in COVID-19. About the study: Samples of COVID-19 (acute and convalescent) were obtained from the United States, Italy and Spain. Nucleic acid was either cDNA or gDNA, and it came from T cells, B-cell-depleted T cells, or PBMCs.

Germline V gene lookup returns CDR1 MGHRA and CDR2 YSYEKL. This CDR3 spans 15 amino acids. V dropped 5 bases and J dropped 6 bases, with 19 bases sitting between them. In the study's own analysis: From reference gene primer amplification, estimates of nucleated cell counts were derived. This table comes from immunoSEQ multiplex PCR, and its TCRdb copy is limited to in-frame clones, with some not included. The V and J calls and clone size were taken over from that table, and D and trimming were inferred from the DNA. The sample gives about 250,000 clones, about four fifths of which show up once; approximately 4.4% is in the top ten.

The sample comprised peripheral blood. This TCR was sampled from a man aged 45-60 years with active or convalescent COVID-19. This rearrangement joins TRBV4-1 to TRBJ1-2; D might be TRBD1 (5 bases). For the CDR3, the DNA is TGCGCCAGCAGCGTCGCCCCCGTAGGGGTAGATGGCTACACCTTC. Its protein product is CASSVAPVGVDGYTF.